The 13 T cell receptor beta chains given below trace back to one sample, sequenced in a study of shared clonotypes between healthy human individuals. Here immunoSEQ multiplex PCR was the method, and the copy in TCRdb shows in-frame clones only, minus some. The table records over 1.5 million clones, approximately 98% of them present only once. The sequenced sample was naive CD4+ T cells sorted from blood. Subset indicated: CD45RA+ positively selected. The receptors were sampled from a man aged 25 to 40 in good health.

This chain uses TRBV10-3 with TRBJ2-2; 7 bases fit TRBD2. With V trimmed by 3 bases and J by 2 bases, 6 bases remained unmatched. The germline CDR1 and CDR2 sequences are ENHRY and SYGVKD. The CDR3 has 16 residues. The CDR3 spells CAISETSGANTGELFF. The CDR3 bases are TGTGCCATCAGTGAAACAAGCGGGGCCAACACCGGGGAGCTGTTTTTT.

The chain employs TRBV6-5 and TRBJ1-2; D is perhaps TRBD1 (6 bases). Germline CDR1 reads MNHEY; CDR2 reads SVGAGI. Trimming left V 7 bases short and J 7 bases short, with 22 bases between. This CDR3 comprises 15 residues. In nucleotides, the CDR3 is TGTGCCAGCAAAGGACAGCCCTGGGGAGTGGGTGGCTACACCTTC. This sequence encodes CASKGQPWGVGGYTF.

CDR3 DNA sequence: TGTGCCAGCAGCTTTCTTGACTTTTGGGGGGAGGTGAACACCGGGGAGCTGTTTTTT. This encodes CASSFLDFWGEVNTGELFF. The chain couples TRBV5-5 to TRBJ2-2, with D perhaps TRBD2 (6 bases). The CDR3 is 19 residues long. Germline V lookup: CDR1 SGHKS, CDR2 YYEKEE (reference sequence). The V end was cut by 2 bases, the J end by 1 base, with 21 bases between.

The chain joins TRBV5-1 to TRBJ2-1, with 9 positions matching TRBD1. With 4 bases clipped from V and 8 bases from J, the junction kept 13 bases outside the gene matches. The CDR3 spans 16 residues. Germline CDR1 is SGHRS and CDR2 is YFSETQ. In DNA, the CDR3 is TGCGCCAGCAGCAAAGGGACAGGGACAGCGAACGATGAGCAGTTCTTC. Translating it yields CASSKGTGTANDEQFF.

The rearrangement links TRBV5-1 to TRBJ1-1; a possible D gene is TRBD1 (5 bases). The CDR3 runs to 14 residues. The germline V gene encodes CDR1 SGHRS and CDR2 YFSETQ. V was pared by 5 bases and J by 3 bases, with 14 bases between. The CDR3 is CASRIPAGDTEAFF. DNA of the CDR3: TGCGCCAGCAGGATCCCCGCGGGGGACACTGAAGCTTTCTTT.

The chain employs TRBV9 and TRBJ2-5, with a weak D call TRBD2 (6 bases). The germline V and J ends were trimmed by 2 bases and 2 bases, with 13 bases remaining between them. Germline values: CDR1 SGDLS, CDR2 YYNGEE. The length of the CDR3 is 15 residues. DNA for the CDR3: TGTGCCAGCAGCGTCGGGGGATCGGGGCAAGAGACCCAGTACTTC. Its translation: CASSVGGSGQETQYF.

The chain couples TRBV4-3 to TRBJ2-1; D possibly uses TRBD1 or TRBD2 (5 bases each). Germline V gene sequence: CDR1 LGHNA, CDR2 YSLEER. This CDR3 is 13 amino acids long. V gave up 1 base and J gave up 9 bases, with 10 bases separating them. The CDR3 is CASSQVRDAEQFF. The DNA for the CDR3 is TGCGCCAGCAGCCAAGTACGGGACGCTGAGCAGTTCTTC.

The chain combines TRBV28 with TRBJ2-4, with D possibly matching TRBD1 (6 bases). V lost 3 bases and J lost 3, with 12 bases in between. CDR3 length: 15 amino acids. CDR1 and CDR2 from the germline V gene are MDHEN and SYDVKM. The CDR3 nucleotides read TGTGCCAGCAGTTTGCCCGAGGGGGACAAAAACATTCAGTACTTC. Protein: CASSLPEGDKNIQYF.

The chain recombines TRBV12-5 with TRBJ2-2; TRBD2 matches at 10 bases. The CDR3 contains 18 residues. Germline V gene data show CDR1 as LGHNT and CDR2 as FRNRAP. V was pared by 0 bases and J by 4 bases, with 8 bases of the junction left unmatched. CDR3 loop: CASGLVLAGELSTGELFF. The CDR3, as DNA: TGTGCTAGTGGTTTGGTCCTAGCGGGAGAGTTGAGCACCGGGGAGCTGTTTTTT.

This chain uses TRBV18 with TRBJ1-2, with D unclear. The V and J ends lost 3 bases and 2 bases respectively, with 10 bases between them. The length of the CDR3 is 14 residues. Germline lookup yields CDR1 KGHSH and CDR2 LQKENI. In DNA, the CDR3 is TGTGCCAGCTCACCGCGGACGGGAAACTATGGCTACACCTTC. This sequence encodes CASSPRTGNYGYTF.

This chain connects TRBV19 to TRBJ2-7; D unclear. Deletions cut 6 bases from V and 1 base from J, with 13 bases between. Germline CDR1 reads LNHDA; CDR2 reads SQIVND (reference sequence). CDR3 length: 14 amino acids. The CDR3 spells CASRNQSPSYEQYF. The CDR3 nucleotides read TGTGCCAGTAGGAACCAGAGCCCTTCCTACGAGCAGTACTTC.

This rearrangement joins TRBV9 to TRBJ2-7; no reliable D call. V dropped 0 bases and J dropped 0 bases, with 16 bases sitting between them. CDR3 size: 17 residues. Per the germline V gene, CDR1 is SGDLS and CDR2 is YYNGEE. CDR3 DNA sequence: TGTGCCAGCAGCGTAGGGGAAAACAGCCTTAGCTCCTACGAGCAGTACTTC. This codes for CASSVGENSLSSYEQYF. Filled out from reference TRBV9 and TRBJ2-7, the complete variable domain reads DSGVTQTPKHLITATGQRVTLRCSPRSGDLSVYWYQQSLDQGLQFLIQYYNGEERAKGNILERFSAQQFPDLHSELNLSSLELGDSALYFCASSVGENSLSSYEQYFGPGTRLTVT.

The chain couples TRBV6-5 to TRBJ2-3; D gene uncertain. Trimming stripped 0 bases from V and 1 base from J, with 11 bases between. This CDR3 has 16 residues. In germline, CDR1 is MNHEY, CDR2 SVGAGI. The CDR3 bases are TGTGCCAGCAGTTACTCGCGCAACCGGGGCACAGATACGCAGTATTTT. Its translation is CASSYSRNRGTDTQYF.